Listed here are 3 T cell receptor beta chains from one sample, sequenced in a study of identical twins. TCRdb reprocessed the 5' RACE reads via MiXCR and lists one record per CDR3 protein. The table lists nearly 200,000 distinct CDR3 sequences, approximately 16% of them singletons. The sample was also reused in another study, on T cells expressing NK-cell markers.

The sample taken for sequencing was CD8+ T cells sorted from blood. The receptors were gathered from a young woman in good health.

The table lists this clonotype with many counts. This sequence joins TRBV7-9 and TRBJ1-5; D unresolved. The germline V and J ends were trimmed by 6 bases and 1 base, with 4 bases remaining between them. The CDR3 is made up of 12 amino acids. The germline V gene encodes CDR1 SEHNR and CDR2 FQNEAQ (reference sequence). CDR3 in DNA: TGTGCCAGCAGTTTGAGCAATCAGCCCCAGCATTTT. It codes for CASSLSNQPQHF. The full variable domain, completed using reference TRBV7-9 and TRBJ1-5, is DTGVSQNPRHKITKRGQNVTFRCDPISEHNRLYWYRQTLGQGPEFLTYFQNEAQLEKSRLLSDRFSAERPKGSFSTLEIQRTEQGDSAMYLCASSLSNQPQHFGDGTRLSIL.

The chain has TRBV12-3 or TRBV12-4 and TRBJ2-7, with TRBD2 matching 9 bases. This CDR3 region has 15 residues. The V and J ends lost 3 bases and 2 bases, in that order; junction bases with no gene match: 5. The CDR3 spells CASSLATSGTYEQYF. CDR3 bases: TGTGCCAGCAGTTTGGCGACTAGCGGCACCTACGAGCAGTACTTC.

The sample holds many counts of this clonotype. J is TRBJ1-1 and V is TRBV5-5; D is ambiguous. Germline loops: CDR1 SGHKS, CDR2 YYEKEE (reference sequence). The CDR3 consists of 13 residues. V gave up 1 base and J gave up 1 base, with 5 bases separating them. The CDR3 DNA is TGTGCCAGCAGCTTGTGGGAGAACACTGAAGCTTTCTTT. Translated, it gives CASSLWENTEAFF. Full variable domain (outside the CDR3, taken from reference TRBV5-5 and TRBJ1-1): DAGVTQSPTHLIKTRGQQVTLRCSPISGHKSVSWYQQVLGQGPQFIFQYYEKEERGRGNFPDRFSARQFPNYSSELNVNALLLGDSALYLCASSLWENTEAFFGQGTRLTVV.